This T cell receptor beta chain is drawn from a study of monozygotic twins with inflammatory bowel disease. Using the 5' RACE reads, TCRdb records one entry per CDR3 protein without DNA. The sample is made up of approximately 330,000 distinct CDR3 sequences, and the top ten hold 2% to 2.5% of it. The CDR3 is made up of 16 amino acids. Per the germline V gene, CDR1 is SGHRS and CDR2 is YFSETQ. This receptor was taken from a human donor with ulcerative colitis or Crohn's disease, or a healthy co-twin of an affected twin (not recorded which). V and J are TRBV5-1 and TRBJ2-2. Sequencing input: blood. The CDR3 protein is CASSLEFHSNTGELFF. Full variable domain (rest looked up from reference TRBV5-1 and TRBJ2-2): KAGVTQTPRYLIKTRGQQVTLSCSPISGHRSVSWYQQTPGQGLQFLFEYFSETQRNKGNFPGRFSGRQFSNSRSEMNVSTLELGDSALYLCASSLEFHSNTGELFFGEGSRLTVL.